The 22 T cell receptor beta chains listed next were all sequenced from one sample in a study of blood T cells in healthy people across ages. A sample-barcoded 5' primer and a J-beta primer mix were used in a second PCR of roughly 7 to 11 cycles. In TCRdb, the 5' RACE reads were re-called with MiXCR into one record per CDR3 protein. Among about 1.4 million distinct CDR3 sequences, roughly 59% were seen once, and the ten largest hold roughly 6.3%. The sequencing input was blood. The receptors derive from a young man in good health.

The V and J genes are TRBV29-1 and TRBJ2-5; 7 positions match TRBD1. The CDR3 is 12 residues long. V trimming: 7 bases; J trimming: 5 bases; junction bases outside the gene matches: 7. CDR1 is SQVTM, CDR2 ANQGSEA, per germline. The CDR3 DNA reads TGCAGCGCCGGGACAGAATGGGAGACCCAGTACTTC. Translated, it gives CSAGTEWETQYF.

The chain couples TRBV7-2 to TRBJ1-2, with D uncertain. The CDR3 has 14 residues. The germline V gene encodes CDR1 SGHTA and CDR2 FQGNSA. V was trimmed by 6 bases and J by 1 base, leaving 12 bases between them. CDR3 DNA: TGTGCCAGCAGGGACTCGAACCTTAACTATGGCTACACCTTC. Translation gives CASRDSNLNYGYTF.

The sample holds a few counts of this clonotype. The V gene is TRBV6-6, the J gene TRBJ2-7; tentatively, D is TRBD2 (6 bases). Germline V gene lookup returns CDR1 MNHNY and CDR2 SVGAGI (reference sequence). The CDR3 spans 14 residues. The V end lost 6 bases, the J end lost 0 bases, and 12 bases lay between the germline ends. CDR3 nucleotide sequence: TGTGCCAGCAGAGGCGGGATCAGCTCCTACGAGCAGTACTTC. As protein: CASRGGISSYEQYF.

The genes are TRBV5-6 and TRBJ2-7; weak D call: TRBD2 (5 bases). V lost 0 bases to trimming and J lost 3 bases, with 13 bases between them. The CDR3 is 15 residues long. Germline V gives CDR1 SGHDT, CDR2 YYEEEE. CDR3: CASSLVLATFYEQYF. The CDR3, as DNA: TGTGCCAGCAGCTTGGTGCTAGCAACTTTCTACGAGCAGTACTTC.

The J gene is TRBJ1-5, the V gene TRBV29-1; D unclear. The germline V gene has CDR1 SQVTM and CDR2 ANQGSEA. The CDR3 loop spans 12 amino acids. Trimming cost V 7 bases and J 6 bases, with 13 bases left between them. CDR3 residues: CSAGGGSQPQHF. Here the CDR3 DNA reads TGCAGCGCTGGTGGTGGGAGTCAGCCCCAGCATTTT.

This chain links TRBV27 with TRBJ2-7, with 8 bases that match TRBD1. CDR3 length: 15 residues. V shed 0 bases, J shed 3 bases, and the junction held 4 bases outside the gene matches. From germline, CDR1 is MNHEY and CDR2 SMNVEV (reference sequence). The CDR3 sequence: CASSLSGQGHYEQYF. Here the CDR3 DNA reads TGTGCCAGCAGTTTATCAGGACAGGGACACTACGAGCAGTACTTC.

This rearrangement joins TRBV7-9 to TRBJ1-2; no clear D gene. Between the trimmed V and J ends, which lost 3 bases and 6 bases, there was a span of 11 bases. Germline V lookup: CDR1 SEHNR, CDR2 FQNEAQ (reference sequence). CDR3 size: 13 residues. The CDR3 protein is CASSFSQKDGYTF. The CDR3 nucleotides read TGTGCCAGCAGCTTTTCACAAAAGGATGGCTACACCTTC.

The chain links TRBV6-6 to TRBJ1-5, with 7 bases that match TRBD1. The CDR3 is made up of 16 amino acids. V lost 3 bases and J lost 6; bases outside the gene matches: 11. Per the germline V gene, CDR1 is MNHNY and CDR2 is SVGAGI (reference sequence). CDR3 nucleotides: TGTGCCAGCAGTTATCAGACAGGGACGGACGGTCAGCCCCAGCATTTT. Amino acid sequence: CASSYQTGTDGQPQHF.

A few counts support this clonotype. The V and J genes are TRBV6-5 and TRBJ1-1; 7 bases map to TRBD1. Germline-derived CDR1 and CDR2 are MNHEY and SVGAGI. The CDR3 is 15 amino acids. V shed 4 bases and J 0 bases; nucleotides not matched to a gene: 5. The CDR3: CASSSGTVMNTEAFF. The CDR3 DNA sequence: TGTGCCAGCAGTTCCGGGACAGTTATGAACACTGAAGCTTTCTTT.

The chain employs TRBV10-3 and TRBJ2-3, with a possible D match to TRBD2 (5 bases). The CDR3 is made up of 18 amino acids. Per germline, CDR1 ENHRY and CDR2 SYGVKD. The V gene lost 6 bases and the J gene lost 2 bases, with 24 bases spanning the gap. Here the CDR3 DNA reads TGTGCCATCAGGGAGAAAGCGGACCAGCAAAAAAACACAGATACGCAGTATTTT. It codes for CAIREKADQQKNTDTQYF.

This clonotype was detected a few times. The chain joins TRBV10-3 to TRBJ2-7; 10 bases line up with TRBD1. Germline CDR1 is ENHRY and CDR2 is SYGVKD. V lost 2 bases to trimming and J lost 3 bases; unmatched junction nucleotides: 7. The CDR3 is 16 amino acids. The CDR3 reads CAISETPGQGFYEQYF. CDR3 bases: TGTGCCATCAGTGAGACACCGGGACAGGGGTTCTACGAGCAGTACTTC.

The chain couples TRBV11-2 to TRBJ2-7, with TRBD1 matching 7 bases. The J segment lost 4 bases and the V segment lost 4 bases, leaving 7 bases of the junction unmatched. The CDR3 spans 14 residues. From germline, CDR1 is SGHAT and CDR2 FQNNGV. The CDR3 is CASSSTGPRYEQYF. CDR3 coding DNA: TGTGCCAGCAGCTCGACAGGGCCGCGATACGAGCAGTACTTC.

The CDR3 nucleotides are TGTGCCAGCTGCTATAGAGGGGGCATAAACGAGCAGTACTTC. It encodes CASCYRGGINEQYF. J is TRBJ2-7 and V is TRBV7-2; 7 nucleotides align to TRBD1. This CDR3 has 14 amino acids. CDR1 and CDR2 (germline): SGHTA, FQGNSA. Germline trimming cut 8 bases from V and 5 bases from J; bases unmatched to any gene: 12.

This clonotype was counted a few times. The chain couples TRBV27 to TRBJ2-7; the D gene is possibly TRBD1 (7 bases). Germline CDR1 and CDR2: MNHEY and SMNVEV (reference sequence). Trimming removed 5 bases at V and 1 base at J, with 12 bases between. The CDR3 runs to 14 residues. In nucleotides, the CDR3 is TGTGCCAGCAGTCCGACAGGGAGGTCCTACGAGCAGTACTTC. Encoded protein: CASSPTGRSYEQYF.

The genes are TRBV11-2 and TRBJ2-1, with D tentatively TRBD2 (6 bases). The J call could be wrong; TRBJ2-7 is a better fit for the DNA end. The CDR3 consists of 14 residues. Germline V CDR1 and CDR2: SGHAT, FQNNGV. The CDR3: CASSLEVGRGEQYF. In DNA, the CDR3 is TGTGCCAGCAGCTTAGAGGTCGGGAGAGGAGAGCAGTACTTC.

The chain couples TRBV7-2 to TRBJ2-5; D perhaps matches TRBD2 (7 bases). The V gene's germline CDR1 is SGHTA and CDR2 FQGNSA. Trimming removed 3 bases from V and 4 bases from J, with 24 bases in between. CDR3 size: 18 residues. This CDR3 reads CASSFNMVGGLWGETQYF. The CDR3 DNA sequence: TGTGCCAGCAGCTTTAACATGGTGGGGGGGCTGTGGGGAGAGACCCAGTACTTC.

This chain joins TRBV7-6 and TRBJ2-7, with 7 bases lining up with TRBD2. The ends lost 2 bases at V and 2 bases at J; junction bases unmatched: 6. The CDR3 runs to 15 residues. Germline CDR1 is SGHVS and CDR2 is FNYEAQ. CDR3 protein: CASSLFRGDAYEQYF. CDR3 coding DNA: TGTGCCAGCAGCTTATTTCGGGGGGACGCCTACGAGCAGTACTTC.

The chain carries TRBV6-1 and TRBJ1-2, with D possibly TRBD1 on 5 matching bases. The germline V and J ends were trimmed by 0 bases and 4 bases, with 15 bases remaining between them. Germline assignment: CDR1 MNHNS and CDR2 SASEGT. The CDR3 extends over 16 amino acids. CDR3 nucleotides: TGTGCCAGCAGTGAAGCAAACGTCCGGGGGACCTATGGCTACACCTTC. Translated, it gives CASSEANVRGTYGYTF.

This chain uses TRBV6-5 with TRBJ2-3, with D uncertain. The length of the CDR3 is 14 residues. Germline V lookup: CDR1 MNHEY, CDR2 SVGAGI. V lost 6 bases, J lost 1 base, and 11 bases lay in between. CDR3 in DNA: TGTGCCAGCAGCAACTACGGCGGCACAGATACGCAGTATTTT. Residues: CASSNYGGTDTQYF.

This sequence joins TRBV10-2 and TRBJ2-6; 7 nucleotides line up with TRBD1. The V gene's germline CDR1 is WSHSY and CDR2 SAAADI. Losses at the gene ends were 6 bases for V and 2 bases for J; bases not matched to a gene: 4. This CDR3 has 15 amino acids. The CDR3 spells CASRRQGPGANVLTF. CDR3 in DNA: TGCGCCAGCAGAAGACAGGGCCCTGGGGCCAACGTCCTGACTTTC.

This clonotype was detected a few times. DNA of the CDR3: TGTGCCAGCAGCTCTAGCGGGGCTTCCGACAATGAGCAGTTCTTC. Its translation is CASSSSGASDNEQFF. J is TRBJ2-1 and V is TRBV12-3 or TRBV12-4, with TRBD2 matching over 9 bases. This CDR3 has 15 residues. The J segment lost 5 bases and the V segment lost 6 bases, leaving 8 bases of the junction unmatched.

In this sample, this clonotype turned up a few times. The rearrangement links TRBV6-2 or TRBV6-3 to TRBJ2-1; the D gene is possibly TRBD1 (6 bases). CDR3 size: 13 residues. The V gene's germline CDR1 is MNHEY and CDR2 SVGEGT. V was trimmed by 7 bases and J by 4 bases, leaving 11 bases between them. The CDR3 loop reads CASITTGYNEQFF. The CDR3 bases are TGTGCCAGCATCACAACAGGGTACAATGAGCAGTTCTTC.